The 14 T cell receptor beta chains given below trace back to one sample, sequenced in a study of T cell responses to AZD1222 COVID-19 vaccine. Generated by immunoSEQ multiplex PCR, the TCRdb table keeps only in-frame clones and is missing some. The table has 150,000 to 200,000 clones, roughly 88% seen once. The sequenced sample was peripheral blood, obtained on day 0 of AZD1222 vaccination. All receptors derive from an adult in good health.

The V gene is TRBV6-1, the J gene TRBJ1-2; D not certain. The germline gives CDR1 MNHNS, CDR2 SASEGT. Trimming stripped 2 bases from V and 4 bases from J, with 11 bases between. The CDR3 has 14 amino acids. This CDR3 is CASSELALSYGYTF. The CDR3 region has the DNA TGTGCCAGCAGTGAACTGGCTCTAAGCTATGGCTACACCTTC.

This chain joins TRBV7-2 and TRBJ2-5, with D possibly TRBD2 on 7 matching bases. Germline values: CDR1 SGHTA, CDR2 FQGNSA. This CDR3 spans 14 amino acids. The V and J ends lost 3 bases and 3 bases respectively, with 11 bases between them. The CDR3 reads CASSLGGQKETQYF. In nucleotides, the CDR3 is TGTGCCAGCAGCTTGGGGGGGCAAAAAGAGACCCAGTACTTC.

Here the CDR3 DNA reads TGTGCCAGCAGTGATGGCAGGAGAAGCAATCAGCCCCAGCATTTT. Translated, it gives CASSDGRRSNQPQHF. This rearrangement joins TRBV6-1 to TRBJ1-5; D gene unclear. The V gene lost 3 bases and the J gene lost 1 base, with 10 bases spanning the gap. Germline V CDR1 and CDR2: MNHNS, SASEGT. The length of the CDR3 is 15 residues.

CDR3 nucleotides: TGCAGTGCTAGTACGACAGGGGGATATACCGGGGAGCTGTTTTTT. It encodes CSASTTGGYTGELFF. The gene calls are TRBV20-1 and TRBJ2-2; TRBD1 matches at 9 bases. The CDR3 is 15 amino acids. The V and J ends lost 3 bases and 5 bases, in that order; junction bases with no gene match: 7. The germline V gene has CDR1 DFQATT and CDR2 SNEGSKA (reference sequence).

The chain links TRBV7-9 to TRBJ1-5, with a weak D call TRBD1 (6 bases). The CDR3 has 14 residues. Between the trimmed V and J ends, which lost 5 bases and 5 bases, there was a span of 13 bases. Germline CDR1 SEHNR, CDR2 FQNEAQ (reference sequence). For the CDR3, the DNA is TGTGCCAGCAGCACGGACAGCCTGTATCAGCCCCAGCATTTT. Protein product: CASSTDSLYQPQHF.

This clone has just a few counts. The gene calls are TRBV7-3 and TRBJ2-1, with TRBD2 matching over 10 bases. Germline V gene data show CDR1 as SGHTA and CDR2 as FQGTGA. J was trimmed by 0 bases and V by 4 bases; bases with no gene match: 0. The CDR3 length is 15 residues. For the CDR3, the DNA is TGTGCCAGCAGCTCTAGCGGGGGCTCCTACAATGAGCAGTTCTTC. Protein: CASSSSGGSYNEQFF. Full variable domain (rest looked up from reference TRBV7-3 and TRBJ2-1): GAGVSQTPSNKVTEKGKYVELRCDPISGHTALYWYRQSLGQGPEFLIYFQGTGAADDSGLPNDRFFAVRPEGSVSTLKIQRTERGDSAVYLCASSSSGGSYNEQFFGPGTRLTVL.

The rearrangement joins TRBV19 to TRBJ1-5; maybe TRBD1 (6 bases). The CDR3 contains 15 residues. V was cut by 1 base and J by 6 bases, with 13 bases left in between. Germline CDR1 LNHDA, CDR2 SQIVND (reference sequence). The DNA for the CDR3 is TGTGCCAGTAGTATAGTGGAGAGGGGGTCTCAGCCCCAGCATTTT. Its translation: CASSIVERGSQPQHF.

The J gene is TRBJ1-4, the V gene TRBV7-2; tentatively, D is TRBD1 (6 bases). CDR1 and CDR2 from the germline V gene are SGHTA and FQGNSA. The V end lost 5 bases, the J end lost 8 bases, and 24 bases lay between the germline ends. The CDR3 spans 17 residues. The DNA of the CDR3 is TGTGCCAGCAGCCCCCGAAACCGGAACAGGGATCGGGAAAAACTGTTTTTT. This gives the protein CASSPRNRNRDREKLFF. Complete variable domain (other parts from reference TRBV7-2 and TRBJ1-4): GAGVSQSPSNKVTEKGKDVELRCDPISGHTALYWYRQSLGQGLEFLIYFQGNSAPDKSGLPSDRFSAERTGGSVSTLTIQRTQQEDSAVYLCASSPRNRNRDREKLFFGSGTQLSVL.

V gene TRBV2 combines with J gene TRBJ1-1; 10 nucleotides align to TRBD1. The ends lost 4 bases at V and 5 bases at J; junction bases unmatched: 1. Germline V gene lookup returns CDR1 SNHLY and CDR2 FYNNEI. The length of the CDR3 is 13 residues. CDR3 region: CASSGTGGTEAFF. CDR3 sequence (DNA): TGTGCCAGCAGTGGGACAGGGGGGACTGAAGCTTTCTTT. Complete variable domain (other parts from reference TRBV2 and TRBJ1-1): EPEVTQTPSHQVTQMGQEVILRCVPISNHLYFYWYRQILGQKVEFLVSFYNNEISEKSEIFDDQFSVERPDGSNFTLKIRSTKLEDSAMYFCASSGTGGTEAFFGQGTRLTVV.

This sequence joins TRBV2 and TRBJ1-5; 11 bases line up with TRBD1. CDR3 length: 14 residues. The germline V gene has CDR1 SNHLY and CDR2 FYNNEI. The J segment lost 4 bases and the V segment lost 8 bases, leaving 4 bases of the junction unmatched. CDR3 protein: CASGGDRGNQPQHF. For the CDR3, the DNA is TGTGCCAGCGGAGGGGACAGGGGGAATCAGCCCCAGCATTTT.

The CDR3 bases are TGTGCCAGCAGTTACTCACAGGAACCTCTTGTGCCTGGCTACACCTTC. Translated: CASSYSQEPLVPGYTF. This chain connects TRBV6-2 or TRBV6-3 to TRBJ1-2, with D perhaps matching TRBD1 (5 bases). CDR1 is MNHEY and CDR2 is SVGEGT in the germline V gene. The V end lost 0 bases, the J end lost 7 bases, and 18 bases lay between the germline ends. The CDR3 totals 16 residues.

The chain links TRBV9 to TRBJ1-3; 12 nucleotides agree with TRBD1. The CDR3 totals 18 residues. V was pared by 2 bases and J by 1 base, with 7 bases of the junction left unmatched. CDR1 and CDR2 (germline): SGDLS, YYNGEE. The CDR3 sequence is CASSVSSGQGASGNTIYF. DNA of the CDR3: TGTGCCAGCAGCGTTTCCTCGGGACAGGGGGCATCTGGAAACACCATATATTTT.

The V call is TRBV7-3, the J call TRBJ1-6, with a tentative D call TRBD1 (6 bases). Trimming removed 2 bases at V and 14 bases at J, with 13 bases between. The CDR3 covers 13 residues. Germline V gene data show CDR1 as SGHTA and CDR2 as FQGTGA. The CDR3 DNA reads as TGTGCCAGCAGCTTAGGGGCAGGGGATACCCTCCACTTT. Protein product: CASSLGAGDTLHF.

This clone was observed a few times. The chain employs TRBV24-1 and TRBJ1-5; D remains ambiguous. The CDR3 covers 14 residues. Trimming removed 5 bases at V and 0 bases at J, with 7 bases between. The germline gives CDR1 KGHDR, CDR2 SFDVKD. For the CDR3, the DNA is TGTGCCACCAGTGGACGGATTAGCAATCAGCCCCAGCATTTT. Translating gives CATSGRISNQPQHF.